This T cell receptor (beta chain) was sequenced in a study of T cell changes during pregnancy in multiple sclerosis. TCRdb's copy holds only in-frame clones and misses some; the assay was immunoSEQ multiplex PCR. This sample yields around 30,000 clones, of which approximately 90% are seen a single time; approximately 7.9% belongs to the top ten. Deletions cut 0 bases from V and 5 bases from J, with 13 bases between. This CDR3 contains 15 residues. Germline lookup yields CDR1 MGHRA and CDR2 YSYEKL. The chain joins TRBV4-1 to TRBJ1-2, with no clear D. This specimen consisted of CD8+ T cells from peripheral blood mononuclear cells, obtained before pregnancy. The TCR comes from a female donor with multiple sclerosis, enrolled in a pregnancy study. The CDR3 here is CASSQDSGRGYGYTF. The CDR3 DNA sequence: TGCGCCAGCAGCCAAGACTCTGGCCGGGGTTATGGCTACACCTTC.